A single sample is the source of the 31 T cell receptor beta chains below, sequenced in a study of blood T cell repertoires in COVID-19. TCRdb keeps only in-frame clones here, not all; method: immunoSEQ multiplex PCR. The table records about 360,000 clones, around 83% of them present only once. What was sequenced was peripheral blood. These receptors all come from a man younger than 45 with active or convalescent COVID-19.

The chain employs TRBV18 and TRBJ2-1; TRBD2 matches 7 bases. Germline V gene sequence: CDR1 KGHSH, CDR2 LQKENI. The CDR3 contains 16 residues. The J segment lost 10 bases and the V segment lost 5 bases, leaving 17 bases of the junction unmatched. The CDR3 DNA follows: TGTGCCAGCTCAAGGCCCCAGCGGGGCGGCGAGAGCGAGCAGTTCTTC. Translating it yields CASSRPQRGGESEQFF.

This clone has just a few counts. V gene TRBV12-3 or TRBV12-4 combines with J gene TRBJ2-1, with D hard to call. The CDR3 has 13 amino acids. V lost 6 bases, J lost 1 base, and 7 bases lay in between. The CDR3 is CASRSPSYNEQFF. The CDR3 nucleotides read TGTGCCAGCAGGTCTCCTTCCTACAATGAGCAGTTCTTC.

The chain employs TRBV11-2 and TRBJ2-7; D not resolved. Germline CDR1 is SGHAT and CDR2 is FQNNGV. V was shortened by 5 bases and J by 4 bases, with 12 bases between the two germline ends. This CDR3 region has 13 residues. The CDR3 loop reads CASSPLSYYEQYF. The CDR3 DNA is TGTGCCAGCAGCCCACTTAGTTATTACGAGCAGTACTTC.

The CDR3 DNA reads as TGTGCCACTCCCCGGCGGGGGGCAGGTCAGCCCCAGCATTTT. Translating it yields CATPRRGAGQPQHF. This chain joins TRBV7-9 and TRBJ1-5; D is perhaps TRBD1 (6 bases). Germline assignment: CDR1 SEHNR and CDR2 FQNEAQ (reference sequence). Deletions cut 10 bases from V and 6 bases from J, with 19 bases between. The CDR3 extends over 14 amino acids.

The chain recombines TRBV5-6 with TRBJ2-5, with 9 bases that match TRBD2. The CDR3 length is 15 residues. Germline trimming cut 2 bases from V and 4 bases from J; bases unmatched to any gene: 6. CDR1 is SGHDT and CDR2 is YYEEEE in the germline V gene. As DNA, the CDR3 is TGTGCCAGCAGCTTTAGCGGGGGATACCCAGAGACCCAGTACTTC. Translation: CASSFSGGYPETQYF.

This clone was observed once. V and J are TRBV12-3 or TRBV12-4 and TRBJ2-5, with D possibly TRBD2 on 5 matching bases. V gave up 3 bases and J gave up 10 bases, with 9 bases separating them. The CDR3 extends over 11 amino acids. The CDR3 loop is CASSFLGDQYF. DNA of the CDR3: TGTGCCAGCAGTTTCCTCGGGGACCAGTACTTC.

This chain joins TRBV4-3 and TRBJ2-3, with D uncertain. Trimming cost V 0 bases and J 3 bases, with 10 bases left between them. This CDR3 spans 15 amino acids. Looked up from germline, CDR1 is LGHNA and CDR2 is YSLEER. CDR3 region: CASSQEDPRTDTQYF. The CDR3 DNA reads TGCGCCAGCAGCCAAGAAGATCCTAGAACAGATACGCAGTATTTT.

The chain combines TRBV12-3 or TRBV12-4 with TRBJ2-1; TRBD2 matches at 11 bases. The ends lost 6 bases at V and 8 bases at J; junction bases unmatched: 3. There are 13 residues in the CDR3. The CDR3 spells CASRLLAGDEQFF. CDR3 coding DNA: TGTGCCAGCAGGTTACTAGCGGGGGATGAGCAGTTCTTC.

The chain employs TRBV5-1 and TRBJ2-7, with a possible D match to TRBD1 (6 bases). V lost 0 bases and J lost 7, with 17 bases in between. CDR1 and CDR2 (germline): SGHRS, YFSETQ. This CDR3 region has 15 residues. CDR3 sequence (DNA): TGCGCCAGCAGCTTGGAGGGGGTCGCTATTAGGGAGCAGTACTTC. Translating it yields CASSLEGVAIREQYF.

As DNA, the CDR3 is TGTGCCAGCAGCCAAGTTGGTCTGGGGGCCACCGGGGAGCTGTTTTTT. Amino acids: CASSQVGLGATGELFF. This chain connects TRBV4-2 to TRBJ2-2; D possibly corresponds to TRBD1 (6 bases). Germline CDR1 and CDR2: LGHNA and YNFKEQ. V dropped 1 base and J dropped 4 bases, with 13 bases sitting between them. This CDR3 contains 16 residues.

This rearrangement joins TRBV12-3 or TRBV12-4 to TRBJ1-5; D not certain. V was clipped by 4 bases and J by 4 bases, with 5 bases between them. This CDR3 is built from 12 residues. The CDR3 coding sequence is TGTGCCAGCAGTTCCTATAATCAGCCCCAGCATTTT. It is translated as CASSSYNQPQHF.

DNA of the CDR3: TGTGCCAGCAGTTCGGACAGGGTGGGTTCACCCCTCCACTTT. It yields the protein CASSSDRVGSPLHF. This chain uses TRBV2 with TRBJ1-6; 8 bases map to TRBD1. Germline V gene lookup returns CDR1 SNHLY and CDR2 FYNNEI. This CDR3 region has 14 residues. Unmatched junction bases numbered 6, after V lost 5 bases and J lost 9 bases. The complete variable domain, with remaining parts taken from reference TRBV2 and TRBJ1-6, reads EPEVTQTPSHQVTQMGQEVILRCVPISNHLYFYWYRQILGQKVEFLVSFYNNEISEKSEIFDDQFSVERPDGSNFTLKIRSTKLEDSAMYFCASSSDRVGSPLHFGNGTRLTVT.

This chain joins TRBV29-1 and TRBJ2-7; 10 bases match TRBD2. With V trimmed by 4 bases and J by 4 bases, 7 bases remained unmatched. The CDR3 has 14 residues. Germline-derived CDR1 and CDR2 are SQVTM and ANQGSEA. The CDR3, as DNA: TGCAGCGTTGGGGCTAGCGGGAGATCGTACGAGCAGTACTTC. Amino acids: CSVGASGRSYEQYF.

The chain has TRBV6-5 and TRBJ1-1; 7 bases map to TRBD1. Germline loops: CDR1 MNHEY, CDR2 SVGAGI. V shed 7 bases, J shed 6 bases, and the junction held 8 bases outside the gene matches. The CDR3 has 13 amino acids. CDR3 protein: CASTLRQGAEAFF. The CDR3 DNA is TGTGCCAGCACCCTCAGACAGGGTGCTGAAGCTTTCTTT.

This clone appeared many times. The V call is TRBV2, the J call TRBJ2-2, with 7 positions matching TRBD1. From germline, CDR1 is SNHLY and CDR2 FYNNEI. V lost 7 bases, J lost 1 base, and 3 bases stayed unmatched. The CDR3 loop spans 14 amino acids. The CDR3 reads CASKRDRNTGELFF. DNA for the CDR3: TGTGCCAGCAAACGGGACAGGAACACCGGGGAGCTGTTTTTT.

V and J are TRBV18 and TRBJ2-1, with D possibly matching TRBD1 (5 bases). The CDR3 runs 15 residues. The ends were cut back, 7 bases at V and 3 bases at J, with 16 bases in the middle. Looked up from germline, CDR1 is KGHSH and CDR2 is LQKENI. The CDR3 DNA follows: TGTGCCAGCTGTGAGCAAGGGGCAAACTACAATGAGCAGTTCTTC. It yields the protein CASCEQGANYNEQFF.

The rearrangement joins TRBV6-6 to TRBJ1-6, with no clear D. The CDR3 spans 13 residues. V lost 6 bases, J lost 9 bases, and 12 bases lay in between. In germline, CDR1 is MNHNY, CDR2 SVGAGI (reference sequence). CDR3 loop: CASRVFSSSPLHF. CDR3 DNA sequence: TGTGCCAGCAGGGTCTTTAGTAGTTCACCCCTCCACTTT.

V and J are TRBV19 and TRBJ1-5, with D tentatively TRBD1 (5 bases). V was cut by 6 bases and J by 5 bases, with 17 bases left in between. The CDR3 spans 15 residues. The germline V gene encodes CDR1 LNHDA and CDR2 SQIVND (reference sequence). The CDR3 spells CASSPADSRYQPQHF. CDR3 DNA sequence: TGTGCCAGTAGCCCAGCTGACAGCCGTTATCAGCCCCAGCATTTT.

The rearrangement links TRBV29-1 to TRBJ2-1, with D maybe TRBD1 (6 bases). The germline V gene has CDR1 SQVTM and CDR2 ANQGSEA. V dropped 1 base and J dropped 15 bases, with 13 bases sitting between them. This CDR3 comprises 11 residues. The CDR3 region is CSVEGGQRRFF. The CDR3 DNA reads as TGCAGCGTTGAAGGGGGGCAGAGGAGGTTCTTC.

The V gene is TRBV6-5, the J gene TRBJ1-1; 8 bases are a match to TRBD1. This CDR3 is built from 15 residues. V shed 0 bases, J shed 7 bases, and the junction held 7 bases outside the gene matches. Germline V gene data show CDR1 as MNHEY and CDR2 as SVGAGI. The CDR3 loop is CASSYSAGTGDEAFF. The CDR3 DNA is TGTGCCAGCAGTTACTCCGCCGGGACAGGAGATGAAGCTTTCTTT.

CDR3 residues: CASRQAGASYNEQFF. The CDR3 DNA is TGCGCCAGCAGACAAGCGGGCGCTTCCTACAATGAGCAGTTCTTC. The chain carries TRBV5-1 and TRBJ2-1; TRBD2 might be the D (6 bases). This CDR3 is 15 amino acids long. Germline values: CDR1 SGHRS, CDR2 YFSETQ. Trimming cost V 5 bases and J 1 base, with 13 bases left between them.

The chain recombines TRBV6-5 with TRBJ2-1; D might be TRBD1 (6 bases). Germline CDR1 MNHEY, CDR2 SVGAGI. V dropped 5 bases and J dropped 7 bases, with 18 bases sitting between them. There are 15 residues in the CDR3. DNA of the CDR3: TGTGCCAGCAGTCGCGATCCCGGGACACGGAATGAGCAGTTCTTC. It encodes CASSRDPGTRNEQFF.

J is TRBJ2-1 and V is TRBV28, with 8 bases lining up with TRBD2. Germline CDR1 MDHEN, CDR2 SYDVKM. This CDR3 comprises 16 residues. V gave up 4 bases and J gave up 5 bases; unmatched junction bases: 10. CDR3 sequence: CASSWPGGAGDNEQFF. The CDR3 coding sequence is TGTGCCAGCAGTTGGCCGGGGGGAGCGGGAGACAATGAGCAGTTCTTC.

This clone occurred many times. The rearrangement links TRBV4-3 to TRBJ2-7; no firm D call. The V end was cut by 3 bases, the J end by 4 bases, with 7 bases between. Germline values: CDR1 LGHNA, CDR2 YSLEER. The CDR3 has 12 residues. CDR3 in DNA: TGCGCCAGCAGCCACCTCCTTTACGAGCAGTACTTC. Residues: CASSHLLYEQYF.

The chain recombines TRBV5-3 with TRBJ1-3, with TRBD1 matching 7 bases. TRBV5-3 is reported as an ORF; its role is uncertain. The V segment lost 0 bases and the J segment 0 bases; nucleotides outside the gene matches: 3. The CDR3 runs 16 residues. CDR3 bases: TGTGCCAGAAGCTTGGTCGGGACAGACTCTGGAAACACCATATATTTT. Its protein is CARSLVGTDSGNTIYF.

The gene calls are TRBV10-3 and TRBJ1-5; D gene unclear. With 5 bases removed from V and 0 bases from J, the gap between germline ends came to 5 bases. Looked up from germline, CDR1 is ENHRY and CDR2 is SYGVKD. The CDR3 sequence is 13 residues long. CDR3 sequence reads: CAISTVSNQPQHF. CDR3 DNA: TGTGCCATCAGTACGGTTAGCAATCAGCCCCAGCATTTT.

This rearrangement joins TRBV29-1 to TRBJ1-2, with TRBD1 as a possible D gene (6 bases). The germline gives CDR1 SQVTM, CDR2 ANQGSEA. The CDR3 extends over 12 amino acids. V lost 4 bases and J 3 bases, leaving 9 bases between the germline ends. The CDR3 DNA reads as TGCAGCGTTGCGGACAGATACTATGGCTACACCTTC. Amino acid sequence: CSVADRYYGYTF.

This chain joins TRBV28 and TRBJ2-7; D call uncertain. V was shortened by 8 bases and J by 2 bases, with 10 bases between the two germline ends. Per germline, CDR1 MDHEN and CDR2 SYDVKM. This CDR3 has 12 residues. The CDR3 loop reads CASSDIPYEQYF. The CDR3, as DNA: TGTGCCAGCTCAGACATCCCCTACGAGCAGTACTTC.

This CDR3 is CASSLDLTREQYF. The CDR3 nucleotides are TGTGCCAGCAGCTTGGACCTAACCCGGGAGCAGTACTTC. This chain uses TRBV5-4 with TRBJ2-7; D unresolved. V lost 0 bases and J lost 7, with 11 bases in between. Germline lookup yields CDR1 SGHNT and CDR2 YYREEE (reference sequence). This CDR3 has 13 amino acids.

In the case of this clone: Distinct nucleotide sequences in the sample also encode this CDR3. The J gene is TRBJ1-1, the V gene TRBV7-3, with D possibly matching TRBD1 (6 bases). The CDR3 contains 13 residues. Trimming took off 6 bases at V and 2 bases at J, with 10 bases between the two ends. Germline CDR1 is SGHTA and CDR2 is FQGTGA. The chain's CDR3 is CASSYRANTEAFF. The CDR3 nucleotides are TGTGCCAGCAGTTACAGGGCAAACACTGAAGCTTTCTTT.

CDR3 coding DNA: TGTGCCACCAGCACCTCGGACAGGGCGGCTAACTATGGCTACACCTTC. Translated, it gives CATSTSDRAANYGYTF. This chain joins TRBV15 and TRBJ1-2, with 8 bases that match TRBD1. CDR1 is LNHNV, CDR2 YYDKDF, per germline (reference sequence). This CDR3 comprises 16 residues. The ends lost 4 bases at V and 0 bases at J; junction bases unmatched: 7.